This TCR beta chain was profiled in a study of T cells in Graves' hyperthyroidism and ophthalmopathy. Exclusion of a patient resulted from uncontrolled infection, other autoimmune disease, pregnancy or lactation. PBMCs stemmed from less than 13 ml fresh peripheral blood. The CDR3 sequence is 13 residues long. The ends were cut back, 7 bases at V and 5 bases at J, with 14 bases in the middle. Germline CDR1 and CDR2: ENHRY and SYGVKD. For this clonotype: The antigen remains unidentified.

Study-level results: Blood also showed most of the thyroid clonotypes that were expanded above 0.001.

Researchers amplified the TCR beta CDR3 regions from RNA transcripts. First-round RT-PCR targeting the TCR CDR3 was performed with the HTBI primer set. MiXCR was run by TCRdb on the multiplex PCR reads, yielding one entry per CDR3 protein. The table includes around 300,000 distinct CDR3 sequences, approximately 13% detected once. The sample was blood. The rearrangement joins TRBV10-3 to TRBJ2-5; D is perhaps TRBD2 (7 bases). The TCR sequence derives from a woman aged 35 to 49 with Graves' ophthalmopathy. The CDR3 DNA follows: TGTGCCATCACCGGGGGGCTCGGTGAGACCCAGTACTTC. It codes for CAITGGLGETQYF.